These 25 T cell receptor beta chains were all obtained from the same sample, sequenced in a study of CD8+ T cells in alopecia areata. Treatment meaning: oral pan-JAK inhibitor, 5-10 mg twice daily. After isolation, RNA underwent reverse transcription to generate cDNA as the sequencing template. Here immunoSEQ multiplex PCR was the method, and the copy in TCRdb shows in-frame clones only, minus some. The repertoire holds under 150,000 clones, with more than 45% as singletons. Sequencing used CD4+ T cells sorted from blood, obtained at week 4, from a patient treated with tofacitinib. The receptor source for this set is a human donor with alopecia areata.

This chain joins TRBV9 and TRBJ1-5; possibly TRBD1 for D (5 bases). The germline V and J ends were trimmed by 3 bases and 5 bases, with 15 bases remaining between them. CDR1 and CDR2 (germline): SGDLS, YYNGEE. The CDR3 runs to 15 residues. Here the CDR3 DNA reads TGTGCCAGCAGCGCGGGGAGGGAAGGGGATCAGCCCCAGCATTTT. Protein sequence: CASSAGREGDQPQHF.

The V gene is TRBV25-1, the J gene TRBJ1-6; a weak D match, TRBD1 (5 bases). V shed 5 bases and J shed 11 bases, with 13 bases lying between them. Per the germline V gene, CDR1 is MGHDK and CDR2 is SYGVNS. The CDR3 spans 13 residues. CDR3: CASSPGNVAPLHF. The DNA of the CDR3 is TGTGCCAGCAGTCCAGGGAATGTGGCACCCCTCCACTTT.

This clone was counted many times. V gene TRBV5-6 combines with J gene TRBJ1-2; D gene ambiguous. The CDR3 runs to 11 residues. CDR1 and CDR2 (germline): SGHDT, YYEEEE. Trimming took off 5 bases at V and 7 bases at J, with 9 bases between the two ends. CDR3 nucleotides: TGTGCCAGCAGAAAGGATCTTGGCTACACCTTC. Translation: CASRKDLGYTF.

CDR3 sequence (DNA): TGTGCCAGCAGCCCCCGGGTGGCAGGCCAGGCCGGGGAGCTGTTTTTT. Translating it yields CASSPRVAGQAGELFF. The gene calls are TRBV11-1 and TRBJ2-2; D uncertain. This CDR3 is built from 16 residues. The germline V gene encodes CDR1 SGHAT and CDR2 FQDESV (reference sequence). V shed 5 bases and J shed 6 bases, with 19 bases lying between them. The full variable domain, rest sourced from reference TRBV11-1 and TRBJ2-2, is EAEVAQSPRYKITEKSQAVAFWCDPISGHATLYWYRQILGQGPELLVQFQDESVVDDSQLPKDRFSAERLKGVDSTLKIQPAELGDSAMYLCASSPRVAGQAGELFFGEGSRLTVL.

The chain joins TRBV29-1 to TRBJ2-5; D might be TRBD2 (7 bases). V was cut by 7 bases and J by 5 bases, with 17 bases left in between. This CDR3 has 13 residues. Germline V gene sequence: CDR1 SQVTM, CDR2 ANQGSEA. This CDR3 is CSAGGRDGETQYF. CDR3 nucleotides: TGCAGCGCCGGGGGGCGGGACGGGGAGACCCAGTACTTC.

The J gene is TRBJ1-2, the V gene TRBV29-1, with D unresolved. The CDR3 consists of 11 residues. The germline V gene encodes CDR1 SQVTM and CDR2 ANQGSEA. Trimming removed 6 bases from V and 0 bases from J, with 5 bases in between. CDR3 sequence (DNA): TGCAGCGTCCACACTAACTATGGCTACACCTTC. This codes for CSVHTNYGYTF.

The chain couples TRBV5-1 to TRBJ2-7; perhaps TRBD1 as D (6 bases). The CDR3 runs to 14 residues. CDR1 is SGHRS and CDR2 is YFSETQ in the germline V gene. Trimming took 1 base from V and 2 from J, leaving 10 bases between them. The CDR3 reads CASSLSTGTYEQYF. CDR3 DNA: TGCGCCAGCAGCTTGAGCACAGGGACCTACGAGCAGTACTTC.

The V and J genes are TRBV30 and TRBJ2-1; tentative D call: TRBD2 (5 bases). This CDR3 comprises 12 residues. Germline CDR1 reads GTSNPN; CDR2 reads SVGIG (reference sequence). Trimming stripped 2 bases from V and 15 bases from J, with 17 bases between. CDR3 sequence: CAWSRTPSGRFF. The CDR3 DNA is TGTGCCTGGAGTCGGACGCCGAGCGGTCGGTTCTTC.

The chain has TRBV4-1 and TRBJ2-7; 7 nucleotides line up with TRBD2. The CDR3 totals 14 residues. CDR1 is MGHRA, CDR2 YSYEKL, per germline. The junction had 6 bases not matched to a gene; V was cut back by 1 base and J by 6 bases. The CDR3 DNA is TGCGCCAGCAGCCAAGGGCAGCGGGAAATCGAGCAGTACTTC. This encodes CASSQGQREIEQYF.

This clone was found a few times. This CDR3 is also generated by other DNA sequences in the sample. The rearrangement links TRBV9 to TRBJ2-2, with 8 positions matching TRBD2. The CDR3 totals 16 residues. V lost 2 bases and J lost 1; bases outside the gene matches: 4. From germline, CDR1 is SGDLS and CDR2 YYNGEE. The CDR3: CASSVRAGGNTGELFF. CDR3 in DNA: TGTGCCAGCAGCGTCCGCGCGGGAGGGAACACCGGGGAGCTGTTTTTT.

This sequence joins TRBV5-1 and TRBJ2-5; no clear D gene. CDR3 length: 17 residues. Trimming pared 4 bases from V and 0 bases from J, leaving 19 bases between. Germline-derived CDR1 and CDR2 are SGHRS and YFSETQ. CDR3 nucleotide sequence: TGCGCCAGCAGCCTCCCGGTTGGGCACTCGTACCAAGAGACCCAGTACTTC. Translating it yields CASSLPVGHSYQETQYF.

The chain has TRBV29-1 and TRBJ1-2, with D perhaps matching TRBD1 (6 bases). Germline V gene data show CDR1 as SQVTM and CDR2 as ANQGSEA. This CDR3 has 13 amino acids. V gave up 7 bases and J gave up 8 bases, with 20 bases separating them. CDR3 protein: CSAPAGSGEGYTF. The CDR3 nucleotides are TGCAGCGCCCCAGCGGGGTCAGGGGAAGGCTACACCTTC.

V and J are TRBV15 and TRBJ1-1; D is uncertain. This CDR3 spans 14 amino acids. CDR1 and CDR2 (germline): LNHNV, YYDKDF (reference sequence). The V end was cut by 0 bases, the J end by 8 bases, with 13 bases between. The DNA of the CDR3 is TGTGCCACCAGCAGAGACGCCGCCCGAGGAGAAGCTTTCTTT. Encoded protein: CATSRDAARGEAFF.

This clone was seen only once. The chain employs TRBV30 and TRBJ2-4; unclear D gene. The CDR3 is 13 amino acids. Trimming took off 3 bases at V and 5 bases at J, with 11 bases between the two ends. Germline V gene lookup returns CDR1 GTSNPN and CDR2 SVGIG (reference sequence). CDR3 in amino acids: CAWRIDGQNIQYF. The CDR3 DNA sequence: TGTGCCTGGAGAATCGACGGACAAAACATTCAGTACTTC.

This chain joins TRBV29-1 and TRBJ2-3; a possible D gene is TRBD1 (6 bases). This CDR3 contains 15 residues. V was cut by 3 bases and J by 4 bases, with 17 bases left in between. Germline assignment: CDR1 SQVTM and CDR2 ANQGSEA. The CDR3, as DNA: TGCAGCGTTGAGCCGGGGCAGGGGAGAGCAGATACGCAGTATTTT. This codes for CSVEPGQGRADTQYF.

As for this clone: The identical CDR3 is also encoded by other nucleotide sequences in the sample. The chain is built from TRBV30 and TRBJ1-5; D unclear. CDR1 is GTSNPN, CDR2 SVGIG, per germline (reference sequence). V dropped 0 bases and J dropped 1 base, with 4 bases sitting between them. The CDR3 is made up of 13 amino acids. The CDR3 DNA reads TGTGCCTGGAGTGTTGGAAGCAATCAGCCCCAGCATTTT. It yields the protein CAWSVGSNQPQHF.

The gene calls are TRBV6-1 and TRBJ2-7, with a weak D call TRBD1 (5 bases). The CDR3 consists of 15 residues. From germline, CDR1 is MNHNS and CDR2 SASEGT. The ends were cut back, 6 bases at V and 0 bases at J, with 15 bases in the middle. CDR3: CASRATDTSSYEQYF. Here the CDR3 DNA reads TGTGCCAGCAGAGCGACGGACACAAGCTCCTACGAGCAGTACTTC.

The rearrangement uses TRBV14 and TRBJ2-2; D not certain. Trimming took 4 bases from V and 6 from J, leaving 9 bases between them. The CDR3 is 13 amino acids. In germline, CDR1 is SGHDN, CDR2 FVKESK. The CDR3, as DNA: TGTGCCAGCAGCCCATACGGGCCCGGGGAGCTGTTTTTT. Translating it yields CASSPYGPGELFF.

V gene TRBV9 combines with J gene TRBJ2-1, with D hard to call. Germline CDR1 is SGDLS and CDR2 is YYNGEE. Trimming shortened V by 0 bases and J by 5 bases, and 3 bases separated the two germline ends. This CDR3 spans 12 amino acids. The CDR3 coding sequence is TGTGCCAGCAGCGTAGGACACAATGAGCAGTTCTTC. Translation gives CASSVGHNEQFF.

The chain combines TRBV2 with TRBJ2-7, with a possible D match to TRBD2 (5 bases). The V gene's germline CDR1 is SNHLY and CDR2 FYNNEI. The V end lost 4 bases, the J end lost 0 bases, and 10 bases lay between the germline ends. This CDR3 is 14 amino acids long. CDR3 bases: TGTGCCAGCAGTGTTTCGGCGGGCTCCTACGAGCAGTACTTC. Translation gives CASSVSAGSYEQYF.

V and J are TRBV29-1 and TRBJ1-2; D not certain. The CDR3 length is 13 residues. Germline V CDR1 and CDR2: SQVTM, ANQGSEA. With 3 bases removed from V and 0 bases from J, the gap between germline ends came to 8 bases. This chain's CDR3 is CSVDRLANYGYTF. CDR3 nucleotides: TGCAGCGTTGACAGATTAGCTAACTATGGCTACACCTTC.

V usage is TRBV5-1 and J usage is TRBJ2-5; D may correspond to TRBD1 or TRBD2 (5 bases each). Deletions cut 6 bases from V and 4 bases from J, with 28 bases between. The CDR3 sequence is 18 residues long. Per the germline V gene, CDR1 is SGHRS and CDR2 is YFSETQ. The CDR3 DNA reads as TGCGCCAGCACCGACCGCGGTAGGGGCTGGGGGTCCGGAGAGACCCAGTACTTC. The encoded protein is CASTDRGRGWGSGETQYF.

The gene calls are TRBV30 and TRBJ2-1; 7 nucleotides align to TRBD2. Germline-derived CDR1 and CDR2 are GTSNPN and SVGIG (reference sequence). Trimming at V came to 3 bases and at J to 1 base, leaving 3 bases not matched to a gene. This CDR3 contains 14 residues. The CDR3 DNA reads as TGTGCCTGGAGCAAGGGACTATCCTACAATGAGCAGTTCTTC. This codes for CAWSKGLSYNEQFF.

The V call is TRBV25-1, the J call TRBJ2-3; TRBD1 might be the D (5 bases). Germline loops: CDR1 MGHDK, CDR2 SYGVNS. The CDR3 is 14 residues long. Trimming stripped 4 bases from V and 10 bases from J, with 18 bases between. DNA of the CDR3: TGTGCCAGCAGTGTAGATGGGGCATTGGTTTCGCAGTATTTT. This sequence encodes CASSVDGALVSQYF.

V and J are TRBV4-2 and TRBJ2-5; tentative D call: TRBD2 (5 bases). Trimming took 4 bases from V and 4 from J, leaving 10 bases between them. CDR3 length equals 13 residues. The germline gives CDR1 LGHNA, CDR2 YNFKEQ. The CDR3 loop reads CASSRAGVETQYF. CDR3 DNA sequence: TGTGCCAGCAGCCGGGCCGGGGTAGAGACCCAGTACTTC.